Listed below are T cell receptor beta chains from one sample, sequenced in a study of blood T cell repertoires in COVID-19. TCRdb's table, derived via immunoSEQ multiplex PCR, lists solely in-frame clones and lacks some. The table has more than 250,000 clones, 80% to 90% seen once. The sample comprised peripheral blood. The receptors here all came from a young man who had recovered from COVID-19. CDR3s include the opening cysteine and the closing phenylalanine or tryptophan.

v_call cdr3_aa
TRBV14 CASSRLGTGGAYEQYF
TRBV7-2 CASSMLLGGSTDTQYF
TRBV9 CASSVKTGDTDTQYF
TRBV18 CASSRGLTNEKLFF
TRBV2 CASRRLAANEQFF
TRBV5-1 CASSSTGSGANVLTF
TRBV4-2 CASSPGSGELFF
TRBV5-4 CASSPTGYEQYF
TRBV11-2 CASSLSPGNQYF
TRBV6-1 CASSELTRRGYGYTF
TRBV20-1 CSAHRNGELFF
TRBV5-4 CASSGRGQGDGYTF
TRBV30 CAWSVLERELDTGELFF
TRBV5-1 CASSFDGSGYTF
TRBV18 CASSLGGTGGREQYF
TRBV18 CASSPSRQETQYF
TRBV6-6 CASRAGASTDTQYF
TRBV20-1 CSAPDGGEQYF
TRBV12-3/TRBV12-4 CASSPRGEAQYF
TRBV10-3 CAISEMDSYTGELFF
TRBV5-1 CASSIGQGVGNTEAFF
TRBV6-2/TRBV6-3 CASSKFTASLNTEAFF
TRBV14 CASSQLAGGYWNNEQFF
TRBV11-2 CASSLGGNSPLHF
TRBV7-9 CASSLERGTGELFF
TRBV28 CASRIDRDQPQHF
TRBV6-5 CASRFQGHRDEQFF
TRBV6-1 CASSEGQGMNTEAFF
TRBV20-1 CSATTGEGYTF
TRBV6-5 CASRSTEPTYGYTF
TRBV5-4 CASSLTGTGGGYGYTF
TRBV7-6 CASSPTGQGRDTQYF
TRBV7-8 CASTLGLAGGDTQYF
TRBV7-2 CASSLGLRGHTEAFF
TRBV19 CASSIMGGRAYSGNTIYF
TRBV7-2 CATTRDRASAGANVLTF
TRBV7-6 CASSPGVTYPYEQYF
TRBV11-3 CASSFSGTGGEQYF
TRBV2 CASSTFSNTEAFF
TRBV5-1 CASSSGGTDTQYF
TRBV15 CATSIGREDGYTF
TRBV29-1 CSVEDRVSTDTQYF
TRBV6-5 CASSWDSNNSPLHF
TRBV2 CASSEAYGRSPLHF
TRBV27 CASSSTGGRETQYF
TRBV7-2 CASSFNLQGAYEQYF
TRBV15 CATSRDRGEETQYF
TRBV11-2 CASSLGGRQYEQYF
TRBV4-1 CASSLQGAGEKLFF
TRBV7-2 CASSLDLGAGGREQYF
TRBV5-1 CASSSGQGLEAFF
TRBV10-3 CAISESQGEEKLFF